This TCR beta chain was sequenced for a study of blood T cell repertoires in COVID-19. Overall study context: COVID-19 samples from acute and convalescent phases originated in the United States, Italy and Spain.

This CDR3 contains 15 residues. As processed by the authors: From reference gene primer amplification, estimates of nucleated cell counts were derived. Using immunoSEQ multiplex PCR, the repertoire was profiled, and TCRdb retains in-frame clones only, with some absent. V, J and clone size reflect that table, while D and trimming were determined from the DNA. Of roughly 250,000 clones listed, more than 75% are singletons. The V and J genes are TRBV21-1 and TRBJ2-7; the listed D gene, TRBD1, was not tested against the DNA. TRBV21-1 represents a pseudogene. The TCR comes from a woman aged 45-59 years who had recovered from COVID-19. Sequenced: PBMCs or T cells enriched from blood (not recorded which). CDR3 sequence: CASSKMPGQAYEQYF. Here the CDR3 DNA reads TGTGCCAGCAGCAAAATGCCCGGACAAGCCTACGAGCAGTACTTC.